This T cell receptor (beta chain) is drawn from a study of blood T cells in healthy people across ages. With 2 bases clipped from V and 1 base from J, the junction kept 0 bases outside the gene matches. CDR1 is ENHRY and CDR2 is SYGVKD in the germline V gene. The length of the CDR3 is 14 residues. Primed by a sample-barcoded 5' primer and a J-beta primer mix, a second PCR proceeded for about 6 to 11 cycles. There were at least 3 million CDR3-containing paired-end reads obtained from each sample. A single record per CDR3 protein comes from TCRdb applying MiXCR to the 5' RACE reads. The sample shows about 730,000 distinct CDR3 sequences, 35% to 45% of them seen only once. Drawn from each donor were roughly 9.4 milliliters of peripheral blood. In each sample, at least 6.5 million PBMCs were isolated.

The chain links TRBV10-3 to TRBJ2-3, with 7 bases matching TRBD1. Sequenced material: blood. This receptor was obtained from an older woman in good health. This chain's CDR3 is CAISEGQGTDTQYF. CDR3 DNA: TGTGCCATCAGTGAGGGACAGGGCACAGATACGCAGTATTTT.